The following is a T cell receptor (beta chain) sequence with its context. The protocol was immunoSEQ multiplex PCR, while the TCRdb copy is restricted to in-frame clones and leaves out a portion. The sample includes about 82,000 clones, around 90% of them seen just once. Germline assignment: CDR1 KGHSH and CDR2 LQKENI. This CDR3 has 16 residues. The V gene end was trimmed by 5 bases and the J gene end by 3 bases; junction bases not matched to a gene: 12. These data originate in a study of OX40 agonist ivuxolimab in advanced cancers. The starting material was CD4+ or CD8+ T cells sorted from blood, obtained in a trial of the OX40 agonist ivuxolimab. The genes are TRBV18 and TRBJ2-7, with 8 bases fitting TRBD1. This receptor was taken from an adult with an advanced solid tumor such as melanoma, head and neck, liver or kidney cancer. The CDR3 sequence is CASSEGSGQGLYEQYF. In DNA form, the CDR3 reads TGTGCCAGCTCAGAGGGAAGCGGACAGGGCCTCTACGAGCAGTACTTC.